Listed below are T cell receptor beta chains from one sample, sequenced in a study of blood T cell repertoires in COVID-19. Data came from immunoSEQ multiplex PCR; TCRdb stores just in-frame clones and leaves some out. The repertoire includes roughly 200,000 clones, approximately 85% of them detected once, and 10% to 11% sits in the top ten. The sample was peripheral blood. The source of these receptors is a human donor with active or convalescent COVID-19. The donor label of this sample is uncertain. CDR3s include the opening cysteine and the closing phenylalanine or tryptophan. Each record gives: clone size, D gene, V gene, J gene, CDR3 protein, CDR3 DNA. A D gene is named only where the DNA matches it firmly. Clone size, where shown, is once, few, many, or a class for clones that have expanded.

size: NA; D: TRBD1; V: TRBV28; J: TRBJ1-1; CDR3: CASSLRQGISEAFF; DNA: TGTGCCAGCAGTCTTAGACAGGGGATCTCTGAAGCTTTCTTT
size: NA; D: TRBD1; V: TRBV27; J: TRBJ2-5; CDR3: CASSALGTGEGETQYF; DNA: TGTGCCAGCAGTGCCCTGGGGACAGGGGAGGGAGAGACCCAGTACTTC
size: NA; D: TRBD1; V: TRBV3-1/TRBV3-2; J: TRBJ1-2; CDR3: CASSPQPTGAYGYTF; DNA: TGTGCCAGCAGCCCACAGCCGACAGGGGCCTATGGCTACACCTTC
size: NA; D: NA; V: TRBV12-3/TRBV12-4; J: TRBJ2-7; CDR3: CASRPGFSYEQYF; DNA: TGTGCCAGCAGGCCAGGTTTCTCCTACGAGCAGTACTTC
size: NA; D: NA; V: TRBV5-4; J: TRBJ2-2; CDR3: CASSLEQTHRELFF; DNA: TGTGCCAGCAGCTTGGAACAGACCCACCGGGAGCTGTTTTTT
size: NA; D: TRBD2; V: TRBV2; J: TRBJ2-7; CDR3: CASRRTSLGEQYF; DNA: TGTGCCAGCAGACGGACTAGCCTTGGCGAGCAGTACTTC
size: NA; D: NA; V: TRBV7-2; J: TRBJ2-7; CDR3: CASSYSSYEQYF; DNA: TGTGCCAGCAGCTATTCTTCCTACGAGCAGTACTTC
size: NA; D: NA; V: TRBV20-1; J: TRBJ2-1; CDR3: CSASKQFYNEQFF; DNA: TGCAGTGCTAGTAAGCAATTCTACAATGAGCAGTTCTTC
size: NA; D: NA; V: TRBV18; J: TRBJ2-1; CDR3: CASSPSRGGSGEQFF; DNA: TGTGCCAGCTCACCGTCCCGAGGTGGCAGTGGTGAGCAGTTCTTC
size: NA; D: NA; V: TRBV4-2; J: TRBJ2-1; CDR3: CASSLGLSGGNEQFF; DNA: TGTGCCAGCAGCCTAGGACTATCTGGGGGCAATGAGCAGTTCTTC
size: NA; D: TRBD1; V: TRBV19; J: TRBJ2-7; CDR3: CASSMEPGGSYEQYF; DNA: TGTGCCAGTAGTATGGAGCCAGGGGGTTCCTACGAGCAGTACTTC
size: NA; D: TRBD1; V: TRBV18; J: TRBJ1-4; CDR3: CASSSGQGDLLFF; DNA: TGTGCCAGCTCATCTGGACAGGGGGATTTACTGTTTTTT
size: NA; D: NA; V: TRBV19; J: TRBJ1-1; CDR3: CASSMGGANTEAFF; DNA: TGTGCCAGTAGTATGGGGGGGGCGAACACTGAAGCTTTCTTT
size: NA; D: TRBD1; V: TRBV9; J: TRBJ1-4; CDR3: CASSVGTATNEKLFF; DNA: TGTGCCAGCAGCGTGGGGACAGCGACTAATGAAAAACTGTTTTTT
size: NA; D: TRBD2; V: TRBV7-2; J: TRBJ2-7; CDR3: CASSLTSVSYEQYF; DNA: TGTGCCAGCAGCTTGACTAGCGTGTCCTACGAGCAGTACTTC
size: few; D: TRBD1; V: TRBV5-5; J: TRBJ1-2; CDR3: CASSLDRDGYTF; DNA: TGTGCCAGCAGCTTAGACAGGGATGGCTACACCTTC
size: NA; D: NA; V: TRBV12-3/TRBV12-4; J: TRBJ1-1; CDR3: CASSFQANTEAFF; DNA: TGTGCCAGCAGCTTCCAGGCGAACACTGAAGCTTTCTTT
size: NA; D: TRBD2; V: TRBV25-1; J: TRBJ2-7; CDR3: CASSVGLAGSYEQYF; DNA: TGTGCCAGCAGTGTCGGACTAGCGGGATCCTACGAGCAGTACTTC
size: NA; D: TRBD2; V: TRBV9; J: TRBJ2-1; CDR3: CASSVGLAGVGYNEQFF; DNA: TGTGCCAGCAGCGTAGGACTAGCGGGAGTCGGGTACAATGAGCAGTTCTTC
size: NA; D: NA; V: TRBV20-1; J: TRBJ1-2; CDR3: CSAGTTDGYTF; DNA: TGCAGTGCGGGTACTACCGATGGCTACACCTTC
size: NA; D: NA; V: TRBV4-2; J: TRBJ2-1; CDR3: CASSSKTAYNEQFF; DNA: TGTGCCAGCAGCTCCAAGACAGCCTACAATGAGCAGTTCTTC
size: NA; D: NA; V: TRBV3-1/TRBV3-2; J: TRBJ1-1; CDR3: CASSTRDGGYAFF; DNA: TGTGCCAGCAGCACCCGGGACGGGGGGTATGCTTTCTTT
size: NA; D: TRBD2; V: TRBV11-2; J: TRBJ2-5; CDR3: CASSLDSLAVGETQYF; DNA: TGTGCCAGCAGCTTAGATTCCCTAGCGGTTGGGGAGACCCAGTACTTC
size: NA; D: NA; V: TRBV4-1; J: TRBJ2-1; CDR3: CASSQAGSLTYNEQFF; DNA: TGCGCCAGCAGCCAAGCAGGAAGCTTAACCTACAATGAGCAGTTCTTC
size: few; D: TRBD1; V: TRBV7-2; J: TRBJ1-5; CDR3: CASSLRGPQPQHF; DNA: TGTGCCAGCAGCTTAAGGGGGCCTCAGCCCCAGCATTTT
size: NA; D: NA; V: TRBV9; J: TRBJ2-1; CDR3: CASSVSGPSSYNEQFF; DNA: TGTGCCAGCAGCGTCAGCGGGCCTAGCTCCTACAATGAGCAGTTCTTC
size: NA; D: NA; V: TRBV14; J: TRBJ2-2; CDR3: CASSLALASTGELFF; DNA: TGTGCCAGCAGCCTGGCACTAGCTAGCACCGGGGAGCTGTTTTTT
size: NA; D: TRBD2; V: TRBV9; J: TRBJ2-1; CDR3: CASSPSGRALSEQFF; DNA: TGTGCCAGCAGCCCAAGCGGGAGGGCCTTGTCTGAGCAGTTCTTC
size: NA; D: TRBD1; V: TRBV6-5; J: TRBJ1-2; CDR3: CASTYRGAYGYTF; DNA: TGTGCCAGCACCTACAGGGGTGCCTATGGCTACACCTTC
size: NA; D: NA; V: TRBV5-4; J: TRBJ1-1; CDR3: CASSLSGVWDTEAFF; DNA: TGTGCCAGCAGCTTATCAGGGGTTTGGGACACTGAAGCTTTCTTT
size: NA; D: TRBD1; V: TRBV11-3; J: TRBJ1-1; CDR3: CASSSAYFSTGGDTEAFF; DNA: TGTGCCAGCAGCTCCGCCTACTTTTCGACAGGGGGAGACACTGAAGCTTTCTTT
size: NA; D: NA; V: TRBV9; J: TRBJ1-1; CDR3: CASSVELRTEAFF; DNA: TGTGCCAGCAGCGTAGAACTTCGGACTGAAGCTTTCTTT
size: NA; D: TRBD2; V: TRBV27; J: TRBJ2-5; CDR3: CASSKRELGVTQYF; DNA: TGTGCCAGCAGCAAGCGGGAGTTGGGTGTGACCCAGTACTTC
size: NA; D: NA; V: TRBV4-1; J: TRBJ1-2; CDR3: CASSPATGREGVYGYTF; DNA: TGCGCCAGCAGCCCCGCTACAGGGCGAGAAGGCGTCTATGGCTACACCTTC
size: NA; D: NA; V: TRBV18; J: TRBJ2-2; CDR3: CASSQQGIGELFF; DNA: TGTGCCAGCTCTCAACAGGGTATCGGGGAGCTGTTTTTT
size: NA; D: NA; V: TRBV5-4; J: TRBJ1-2; CDR3: CASSLTTGSDGYTF; DNA: TGTGCCAGCAGCCTGACCACAGGGTCGGATGGCTACACCTTC
size: NA; D: TRBD2; V: TRBV6-5; J: TRBJ2-1; CDR3: CASRTSGGGYNEQFF; DNA: TGTGCCAGCCGGACTAGCGGGGGTGGTTACAATGAGCAGTTCTTC
size: NA; D: TRBD1; V: TRBV24-1; J: TRBJ2-2; CDR3: CATARDRGRRSGELFF; DNA: TGTGCCACCGCACGGGACAGGGGGCGAAGGTCCGGGGAGCTGTTTTTT